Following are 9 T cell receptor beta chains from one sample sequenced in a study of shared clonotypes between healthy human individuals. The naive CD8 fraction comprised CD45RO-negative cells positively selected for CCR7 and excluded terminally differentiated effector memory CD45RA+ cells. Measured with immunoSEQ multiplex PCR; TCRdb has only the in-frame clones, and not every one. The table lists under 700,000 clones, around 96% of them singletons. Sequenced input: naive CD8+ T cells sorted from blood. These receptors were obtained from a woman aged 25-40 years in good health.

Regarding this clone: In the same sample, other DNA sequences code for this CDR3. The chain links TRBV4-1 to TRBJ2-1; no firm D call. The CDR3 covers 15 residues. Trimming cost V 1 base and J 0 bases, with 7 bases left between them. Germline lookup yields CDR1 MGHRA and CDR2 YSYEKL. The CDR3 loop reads CASSQVASSYNEQFF. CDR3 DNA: TGCGCCAGCAGCCAAGTTGCTAGCTCCTACAATGAGCAGTTCTTC.

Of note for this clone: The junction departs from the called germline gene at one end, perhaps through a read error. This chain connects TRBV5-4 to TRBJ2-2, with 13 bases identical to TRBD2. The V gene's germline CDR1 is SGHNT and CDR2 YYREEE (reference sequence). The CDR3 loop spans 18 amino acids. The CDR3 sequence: CASKGGPGLAGNSGELFF. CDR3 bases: TGTGCCAGCAAAGGGGGACCGGGACTAGCGGGGAACTCCGGGGAGCTGTTTTTT.

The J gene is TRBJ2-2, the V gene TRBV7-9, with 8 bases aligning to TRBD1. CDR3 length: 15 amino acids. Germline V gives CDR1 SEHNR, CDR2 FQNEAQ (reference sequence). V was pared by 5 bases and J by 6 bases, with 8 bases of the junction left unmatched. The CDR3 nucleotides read TGTGCCAGCAGCCCGACAGGGGAGAAGGCCGGGGAGCTGTTTTTT. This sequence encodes CASSPTGEKAGELFF.

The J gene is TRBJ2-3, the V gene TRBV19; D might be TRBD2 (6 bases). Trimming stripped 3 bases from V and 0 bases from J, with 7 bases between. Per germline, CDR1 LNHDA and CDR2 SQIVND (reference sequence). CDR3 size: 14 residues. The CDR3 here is CASSMGLSTDTQYF. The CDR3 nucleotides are TGTGCCAGTAGTATGGGACTCAGCACAGATACGCAGTATTTT.

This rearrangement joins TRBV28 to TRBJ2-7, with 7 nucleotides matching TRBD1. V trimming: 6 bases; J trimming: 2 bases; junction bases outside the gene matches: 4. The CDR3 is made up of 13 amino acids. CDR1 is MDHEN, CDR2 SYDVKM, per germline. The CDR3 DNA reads TGTGCCAGCAGATCGACAGGGACCTACGAGCAGTACTTC. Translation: CASRSTGTYEQYF.

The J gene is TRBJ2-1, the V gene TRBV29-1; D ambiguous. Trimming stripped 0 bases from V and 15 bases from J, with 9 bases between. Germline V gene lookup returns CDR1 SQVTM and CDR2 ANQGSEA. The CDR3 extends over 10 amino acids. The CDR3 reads CSVEDWSPFF. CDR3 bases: TGCAGCGTTGAAGATTGGTCGCCGTTCTTC.

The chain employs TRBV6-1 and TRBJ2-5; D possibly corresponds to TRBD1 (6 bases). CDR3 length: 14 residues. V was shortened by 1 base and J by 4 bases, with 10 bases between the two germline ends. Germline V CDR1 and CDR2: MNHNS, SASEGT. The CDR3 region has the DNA TGTGCCAGCAGTGAAGAGATAGGGGGAGAGACCCAGTACTTC. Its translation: CASSEEIGGETQYF.

The CDR3 sequence: CASSPTQETQYF. In nucleotides, the CDR3 is TGTGCCAGCAGCCCGACCCAAGAGACCCAGTACTTC. The V and J genes are TRBV11-2 and TRBJ2-5, with D hard to call. Germline V lookup: CDR1 SGHAT, CDR2 FQNNGV. Deletions cut 5 bases from V and 1 base from J, with 5 bases between. The CDR3 loop spans 12 amino acids. Looking up the rest from reference TRBV11-2 and TRBJ2-5 gives the full variable domain: EAGVAQSPRYKIIEKRQSVAFWCNPISGHATLYWYQQILGQGPKLLIQFQNNGVVDDSQLPKDRFSAERLKGVDSTLKIQPAKLEDSAVYLCASSPTQETQYFGPGTRLLVL.

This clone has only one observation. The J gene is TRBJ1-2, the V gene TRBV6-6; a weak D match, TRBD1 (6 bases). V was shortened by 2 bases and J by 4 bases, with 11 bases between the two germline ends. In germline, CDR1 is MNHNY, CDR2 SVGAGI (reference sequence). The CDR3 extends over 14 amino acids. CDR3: CASSYQGQSYGYTF. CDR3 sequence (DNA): TGTGCCAGCAGTTACCAGGGACAATCCTATGGCTACACCTTC.